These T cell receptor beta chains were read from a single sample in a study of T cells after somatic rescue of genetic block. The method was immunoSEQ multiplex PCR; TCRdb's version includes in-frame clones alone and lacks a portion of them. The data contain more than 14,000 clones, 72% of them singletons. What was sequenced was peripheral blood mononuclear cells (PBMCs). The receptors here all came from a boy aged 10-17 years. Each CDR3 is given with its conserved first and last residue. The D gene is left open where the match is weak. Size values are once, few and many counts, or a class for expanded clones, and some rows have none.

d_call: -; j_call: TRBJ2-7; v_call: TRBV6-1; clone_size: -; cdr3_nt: TGTGCCAGCAGTGAACGTAGAGGGGCCAGAACGTTCTACGAGCAGTACTTC; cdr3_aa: CASSERRGARTFYEQYF
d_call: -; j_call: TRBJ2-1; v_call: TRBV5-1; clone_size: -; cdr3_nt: TGCGCCAGCACAGTAACAGGGACGTACAATGAGCAGTTCTTC; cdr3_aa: CASTVTGTYNEQFF
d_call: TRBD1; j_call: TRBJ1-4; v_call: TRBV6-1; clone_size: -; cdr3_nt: TGTGCCAGCAGTGATAACAGGGGGCGCGAGAAACTGTTTTTT; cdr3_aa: CASSDNRGREKLFF
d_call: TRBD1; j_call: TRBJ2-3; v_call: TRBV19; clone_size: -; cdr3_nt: TGTGCCAGCCGGGACAGGGGCACAGATACGCAGTATTTT; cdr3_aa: CASRDRGTDTQYF
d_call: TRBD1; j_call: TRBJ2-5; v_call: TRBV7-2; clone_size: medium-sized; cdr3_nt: TGTGCCAGCAGCTTGGGACAGGGAGAGACCCAGTACTTC; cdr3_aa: CASSLGQGETQYF
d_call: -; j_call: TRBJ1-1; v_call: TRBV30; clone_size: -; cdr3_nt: TGTGCCTGGAGTGTTACCTTCGTGAACACTGAAGCTTTCTTT; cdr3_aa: CAWSVTFVNTEAFF
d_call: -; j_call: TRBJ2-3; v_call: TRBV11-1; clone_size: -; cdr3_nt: TGTGCCAGCAGCCCGACGTCGATATCCACAAATACGCAGTATTTT; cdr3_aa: CASSPTSISTNTQYF
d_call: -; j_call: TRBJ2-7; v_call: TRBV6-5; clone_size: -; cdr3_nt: TGTGCCAGCAGTCACGGGATCTCCTACGAGCAGTACTTC; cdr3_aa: CASSHGISYEQYF
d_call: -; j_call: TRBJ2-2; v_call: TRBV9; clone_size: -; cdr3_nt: TGTGCCAGCAGCGTAGAACAGCACACCGGGGAGCTGTTTTTT; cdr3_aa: CASSVEQHTGELFF
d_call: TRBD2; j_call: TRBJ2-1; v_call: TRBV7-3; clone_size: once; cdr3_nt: TGTGCCAGCAGCCCCCAGCGGGGGACCTACAATGAGCAGTTCTTC; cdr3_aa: CASSPQRGTYNEQFF
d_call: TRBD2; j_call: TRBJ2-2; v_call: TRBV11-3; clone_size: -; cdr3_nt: TGTGCCAGCAGCTTTGACCCCCCGGCGCTAGCGGGAGGCGGGGAGCTGTTTTTT; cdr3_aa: CASSFDPPALAGGGELFF
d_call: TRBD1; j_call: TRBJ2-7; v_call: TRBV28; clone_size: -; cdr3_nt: TGTGCCAGCACTTTATGGACAGGGTCTAAGCAGTACTTC; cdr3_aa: CASTLWTGSKQYF
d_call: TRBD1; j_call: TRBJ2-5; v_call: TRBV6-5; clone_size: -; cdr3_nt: TGTGCCAGCAGTTACGTGACAGGGGGCCAAGAGACCCAGTACTTC; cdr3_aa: CASSYVTGGQETQYF
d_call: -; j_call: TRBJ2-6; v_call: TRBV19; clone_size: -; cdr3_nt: TGTGCCAGTAAGGACGACGGAGCCTCTGGGGCCAACGTCCTGACTTTC; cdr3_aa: CASKDDGASGANVLTF
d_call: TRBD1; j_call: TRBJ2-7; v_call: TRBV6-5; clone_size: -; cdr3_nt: TGTGCCAGCAACCAGGGGGCGCGTCCCTACGAGCAGTACTTC; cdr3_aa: CASNQGARPYEQYF
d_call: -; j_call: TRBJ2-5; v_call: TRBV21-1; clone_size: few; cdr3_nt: TGTGCCAGCAGCTACCTAAGCGGGAAGGAACAAGAGACCCAGTACTTC; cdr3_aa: CASSYLSGKEQETQYF
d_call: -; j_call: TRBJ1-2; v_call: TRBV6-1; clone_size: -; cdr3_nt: TGTGCCAGCAGTTCTCCCACTAGCTATGGCTACACCTTC; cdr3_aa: CASSSPTSYGYTF
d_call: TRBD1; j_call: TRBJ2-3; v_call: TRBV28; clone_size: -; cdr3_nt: TGTGCCAGCAGTCCCCGACAGGGGTTCACAGATACGCAGTATTTT; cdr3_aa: CASSPRQGFTDTQYF
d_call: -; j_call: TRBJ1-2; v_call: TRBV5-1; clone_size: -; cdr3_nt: TGCGCCAGCAGCTTTGACGGCTATGGCTACACCTTC; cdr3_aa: CASSFDGYGYTF
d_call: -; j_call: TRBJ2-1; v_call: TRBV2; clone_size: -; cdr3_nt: TGTGCCAGCAGGGAGGGATTGAATGAGCAGTTCTTC; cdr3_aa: CASREGLNEQFF
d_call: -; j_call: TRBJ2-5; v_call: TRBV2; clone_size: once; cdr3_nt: TGTGCCAGCAGTGATTTCCGTAATCCAGACCCCCAGTACTTC; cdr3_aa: CASSDFRNPDPQYF
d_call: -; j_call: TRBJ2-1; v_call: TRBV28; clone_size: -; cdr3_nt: TGTGCCAGCAGTTTACGACAGCCTGAGCAGTTCTTC; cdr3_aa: CASSLRQPEQFF
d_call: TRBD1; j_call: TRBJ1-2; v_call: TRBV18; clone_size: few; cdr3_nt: TGTGCCAGCTCACATGATCCGGGACAGGGGGCCGATGGCTACACCTTC; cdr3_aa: CASSHDPGQGADGYTF
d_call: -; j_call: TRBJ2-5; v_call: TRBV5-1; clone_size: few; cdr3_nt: TGCGCCAGCAGCTTGAAGACAGTCCAAGAGACCCAGTACTTC; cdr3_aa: CASSLKTVQETQYF
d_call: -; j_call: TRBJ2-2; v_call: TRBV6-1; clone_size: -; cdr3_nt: TGTGCCAGCAGTGAATGGCGGGCTCTGGACACCGGGGAGCTGTTTTTT; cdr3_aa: CASSEWRALDTGELFF
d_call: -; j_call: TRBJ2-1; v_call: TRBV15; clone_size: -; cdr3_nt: TGTGCCACCAGCAGGGCTCGGTTACCCTACAATGAGCAGTTCTTC; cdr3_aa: CATSRARLPYNEQFF
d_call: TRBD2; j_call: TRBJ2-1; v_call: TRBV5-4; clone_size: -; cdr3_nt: TGTGCCAGCAGCTTGTCCCTAGCGGGGTCCTACAATGAGCAGTTCTTC; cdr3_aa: CASSLSLAGSYNEQFF
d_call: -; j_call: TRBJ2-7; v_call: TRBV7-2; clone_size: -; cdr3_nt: TGTGCCAGCAGCTTAGTCGGAGGCGAGGAAACGGACGGGCAGTACTTC; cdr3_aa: CASSLVGGEETDGQYF
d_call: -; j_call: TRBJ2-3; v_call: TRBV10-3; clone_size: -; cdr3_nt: TGTGCCATCAGTGGTGGGGTGCTAGCGGATACGCAGTATTTT; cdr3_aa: CAISGGVLADTQYF
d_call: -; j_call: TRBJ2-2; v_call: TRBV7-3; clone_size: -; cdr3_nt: TGTGCCAGCAGCTTAAATGGACCAGGGCGGGGCGGGGAGCTGTTTTTT; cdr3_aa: CASSLNGPGRGGELFF
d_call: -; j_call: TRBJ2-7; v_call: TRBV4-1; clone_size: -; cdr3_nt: TGCGCCAGCAGCCAAGATTTGACAGTCCTGGGGCAGTACTTC; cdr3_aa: CASSQDLTVLGQYF
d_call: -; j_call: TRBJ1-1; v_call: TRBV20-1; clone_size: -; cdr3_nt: TGCAGTGCTAGAGAGGGGACTGAAGCTTTCTTT; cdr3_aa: CSAREGTEAFF
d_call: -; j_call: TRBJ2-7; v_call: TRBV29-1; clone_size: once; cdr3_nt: TGCAGCGTTATACAGGGCAACGAGCAGTACTTC; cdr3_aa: CSVIQGNEQYF
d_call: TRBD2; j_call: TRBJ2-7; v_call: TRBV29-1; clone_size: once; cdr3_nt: TGCAGCGTTGGAGCTAGCGGGAGGCTTAGCGAGCAGTACTTC; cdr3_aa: CSVGASGRLSEQYF
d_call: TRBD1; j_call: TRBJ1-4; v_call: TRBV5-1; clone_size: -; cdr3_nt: TGCGCCAGCAGCATGACAGGGGAGGACGAAAAACTGTTTTTT; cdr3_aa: CASSMTGEDEKLFF
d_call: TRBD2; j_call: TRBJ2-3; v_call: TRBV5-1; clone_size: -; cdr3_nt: TGCGCCAGCAGCTTAGGGGGCTGGACTAGCGCCGAGGGCGACGCACGAACAGATACGCAGTATTTT; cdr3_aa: CASSLGGWTSAEGDARTDTQYF
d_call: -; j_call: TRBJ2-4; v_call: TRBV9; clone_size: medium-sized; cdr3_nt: TGTGCCAGCAGCGCTCCAGGGGCGGGCAAAAACATTCAGTACTTC; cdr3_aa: CASSAPGAGKNIQYF
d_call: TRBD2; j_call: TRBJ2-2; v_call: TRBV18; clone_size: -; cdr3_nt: TGTGCCAGCTCCCCACTAGCGGGGGGCCTCGCCGGGGAGCTGTTTTTT; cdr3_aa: CASSPLAGGLAGELFF
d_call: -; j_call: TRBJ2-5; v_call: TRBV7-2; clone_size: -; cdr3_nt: TGTGCCAGCAGCCAGGGGCCAGAGACCCAGTACTTC; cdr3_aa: CASSQGPETQYF
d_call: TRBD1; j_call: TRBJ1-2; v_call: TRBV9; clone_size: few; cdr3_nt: TGTGCCAGCAGCGTAGCAGGGGGAGGCTACACCTTC; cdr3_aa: CASSVAGGGYTF
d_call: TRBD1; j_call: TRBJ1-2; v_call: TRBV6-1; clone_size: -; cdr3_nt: TGTGCCTCGACAGGGATTAACTATGGCTACACCTTC; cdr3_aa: CASTGINYGYTF
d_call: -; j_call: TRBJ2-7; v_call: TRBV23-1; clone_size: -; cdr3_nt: TGCGCCAGCAGTCAATCAACCAGTCCCTACGAGCAGTACTTC; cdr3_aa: CASSQSTSPYEQYF
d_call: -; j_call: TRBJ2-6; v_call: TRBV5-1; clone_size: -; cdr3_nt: TGCGCCAGCCGGGCAACCACCTCTGGGGCCAACGTCCTGACTTTC; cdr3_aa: CASRATTSGANVLTF
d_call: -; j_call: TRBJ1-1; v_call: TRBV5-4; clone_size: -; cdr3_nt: TGTGCCAGCAGCAAAAGACAGATCGCGAACACTGAAGCTTTCTTT; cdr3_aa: CASSKRQIANTEAFF
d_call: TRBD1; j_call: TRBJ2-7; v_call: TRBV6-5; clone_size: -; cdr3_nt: TGTGCCAGCAGACCCAGGGACAGGGCCTACGAGCAGTACTTC; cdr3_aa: CASRPRDRAYEQYF
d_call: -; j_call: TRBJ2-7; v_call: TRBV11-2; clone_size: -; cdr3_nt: TGTGCCAGCAGCTTAATGGTGGGGATATCCTACGAGCAGTACTTC; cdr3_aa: CASSLMVGISYEQYF
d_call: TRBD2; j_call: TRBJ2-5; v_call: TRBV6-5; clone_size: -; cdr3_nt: TGTGCCAGCAGTCAGCGGGGGGCCAAGAAGACCCAGTACTTC; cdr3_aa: CASSQRGAKKTQYF
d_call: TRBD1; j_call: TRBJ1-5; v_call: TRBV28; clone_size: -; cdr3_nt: TGTGCCAGCAGAGGGACAGTCTATAGCAATCAGCCCCAGCATTTT; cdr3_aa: CASRGTVYSNQPQHF
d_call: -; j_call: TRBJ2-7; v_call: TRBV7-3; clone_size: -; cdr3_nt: TGTGCCAGCAGCTACGGGGATTCCTACGAGCAGTACTTC; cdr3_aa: CASSYGDSYEQYF
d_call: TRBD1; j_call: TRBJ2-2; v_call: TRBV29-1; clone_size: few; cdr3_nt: TGCAGCGTGACCGGACAGGGGAGGGGGACCGGGGAGCTGTTTTTT; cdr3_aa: CSVTGQGRGTGELFF
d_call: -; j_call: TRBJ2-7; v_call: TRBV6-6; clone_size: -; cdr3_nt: TGTGCCAGCAGTTACCGCCGAAGCTCCTACGAGCAGTACTTC; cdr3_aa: CASSYRRSSYEQYF
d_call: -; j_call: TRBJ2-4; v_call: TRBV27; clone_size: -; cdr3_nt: TGTGCCAGCAGGGGGACAGCCAAAAACATTCAGTACTTC; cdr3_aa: CASRGTAKNIQYF
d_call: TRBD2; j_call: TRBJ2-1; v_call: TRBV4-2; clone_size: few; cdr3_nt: TGTGCCAGCAGCCAAGACTGGCGGGAGGGGACCTACAATGAGCAGTTCTTC; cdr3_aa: CASSQDWREGTYNEQFF
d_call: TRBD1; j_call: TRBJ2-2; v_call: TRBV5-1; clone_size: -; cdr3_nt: TGCGCCAGCAGCCAGGGGGCGACGAACACCGGGGAGCTGTTTTTT; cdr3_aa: CASSQGATNTGELFF
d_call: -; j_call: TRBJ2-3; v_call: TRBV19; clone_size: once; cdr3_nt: TGTGCCAGTAGTAGCGGGACCACTAGCACAGATACGCAGTATTTT; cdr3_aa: CASSSGTTSTDTQYF